This TCR beta chain derives from a study of blood T cells in healthy people across ages. Regarding this clonotype: Its target is not known.

Then a second PCR, running about 6 to 11 cycles, was carried out with a sample-barcoded 5' primer and a J-beta primer mix. Template switching added a 12-random-nucleotide identifier to every cDNA molecule. Each of the samples gave a minimum of 3 million paired-end reads that contained CDR3. TCRdb re-analysed the 5' RACE reads in MiXCR, keeping a single row per CDR3 protein. In the table there are 1,800,000 or so distinct CDR3 sequences, 30% to 40% of which are singletons. Study conclusions and caveats: Diversity figures derived from one million T cells were judged to underestimate the true value.

V trimming: 1 base; J trimming: 3 bases; junction bases outside the gene matches: 7. Germline V lookup: CDR1 SGHVS, CDR2 FQNEAQ. The CDR3 has 17 residues. Material for sequencing was blood. This TCR derives from a human donor in good health. The rearrangement joins TRBV7-8 to TRBJ2-1, with 9 bases aligning to TRBD2. For the CDR3, the DNA is TGTGCCAGCAGCTTAGAAGGGAGCGGGGGGCGCTACAATGAGCAGTTCTTC. It yields the protein CASSLEGSGGRYNEQFF.